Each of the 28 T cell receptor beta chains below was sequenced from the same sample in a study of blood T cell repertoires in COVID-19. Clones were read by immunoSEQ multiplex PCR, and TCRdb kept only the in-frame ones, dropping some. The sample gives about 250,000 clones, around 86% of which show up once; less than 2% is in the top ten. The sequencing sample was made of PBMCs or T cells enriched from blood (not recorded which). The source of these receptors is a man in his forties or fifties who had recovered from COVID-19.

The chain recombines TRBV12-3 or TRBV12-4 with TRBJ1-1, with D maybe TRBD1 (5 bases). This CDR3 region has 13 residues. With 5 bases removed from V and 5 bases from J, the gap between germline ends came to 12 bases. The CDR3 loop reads CASSPPGYTEAFF. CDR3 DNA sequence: TGTGCCAGCAGTCCCCCAGGGTATACTGAAGCTTTCTTT.

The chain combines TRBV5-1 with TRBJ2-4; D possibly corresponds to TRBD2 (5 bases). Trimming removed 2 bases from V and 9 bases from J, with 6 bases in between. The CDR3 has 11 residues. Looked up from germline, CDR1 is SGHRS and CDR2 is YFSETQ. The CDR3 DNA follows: TGCGCCAGCAGCTTCGGGGTCATTCAGTACTTC. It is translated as CASSFGVIQYF.

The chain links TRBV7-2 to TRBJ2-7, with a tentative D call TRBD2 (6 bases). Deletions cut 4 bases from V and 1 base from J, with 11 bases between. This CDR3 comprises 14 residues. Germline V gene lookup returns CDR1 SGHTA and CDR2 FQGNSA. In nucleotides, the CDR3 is TGTGCCAGCAGCTCGGGGGATGCGTCCTACGAGCAGTACTTC. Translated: CASSSGDASYEQYF.

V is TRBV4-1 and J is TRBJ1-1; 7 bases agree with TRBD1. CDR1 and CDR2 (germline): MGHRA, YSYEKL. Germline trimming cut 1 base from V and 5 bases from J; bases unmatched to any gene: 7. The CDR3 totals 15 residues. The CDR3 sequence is CASSQGPGQMTEAFF. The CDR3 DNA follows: TGCGCCAGCAGCCAAGGCCCGGGACAGATGACTGAAGCTTTCTTT.

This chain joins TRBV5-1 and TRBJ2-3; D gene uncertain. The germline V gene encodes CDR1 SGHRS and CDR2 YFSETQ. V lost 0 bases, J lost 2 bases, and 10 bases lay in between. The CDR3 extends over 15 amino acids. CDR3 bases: TGCGCCAGCAGCTTGGAAGCGAGGCTCACAGATACGCAGTATTTT. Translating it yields CASSLEARLTDTQYF. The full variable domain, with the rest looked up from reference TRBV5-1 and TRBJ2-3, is KAGVTQTPRYLIKTRGQQVTLSCSPISGHRSVSWYQQTPGQGLQFLFEYFSETQRNKGNFPGRFSGRQFSNSRSEMNVSTLELGDSALYLCASSLEARLTDTQYFGPGTRLTVL.

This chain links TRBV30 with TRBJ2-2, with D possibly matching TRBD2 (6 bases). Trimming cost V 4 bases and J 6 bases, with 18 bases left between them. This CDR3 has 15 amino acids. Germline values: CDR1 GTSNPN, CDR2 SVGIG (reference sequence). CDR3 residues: CAWNLGGYGSGELFF. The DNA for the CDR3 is TGTGCCTGGAACCTCGGAGGGTATGGTTCCGGGGAGCTGTTTTTT.

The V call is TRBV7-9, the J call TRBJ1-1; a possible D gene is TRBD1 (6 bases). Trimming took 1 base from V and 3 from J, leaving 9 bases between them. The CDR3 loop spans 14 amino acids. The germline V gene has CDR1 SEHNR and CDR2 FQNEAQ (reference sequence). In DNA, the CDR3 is TGTGCCAGCAGCTTAGAACAGGGATACACTGAAGCTTTCTTT. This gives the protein CASSLEQGYTEAFF. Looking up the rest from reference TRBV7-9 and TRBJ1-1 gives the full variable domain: DTGVSQNPRHKITKRGQNVTFRCDPISEHNRLYWYRQTLGQGPEFLTYFQNEAQLEKSRLLSDRFSAERPKGSFSTLEIQRTEQGDSAMYLCASSLEQGYTEAFFGQGTRLTVV.

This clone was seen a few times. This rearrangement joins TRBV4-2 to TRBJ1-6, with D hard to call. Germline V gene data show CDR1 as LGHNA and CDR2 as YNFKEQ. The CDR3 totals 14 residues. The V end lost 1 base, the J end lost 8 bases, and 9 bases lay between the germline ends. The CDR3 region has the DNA TGTGCCAGCAGCCAAGCGGGGTTAGATTCACCCCTCCACTTT. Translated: CASSQAGLDSPLHF.

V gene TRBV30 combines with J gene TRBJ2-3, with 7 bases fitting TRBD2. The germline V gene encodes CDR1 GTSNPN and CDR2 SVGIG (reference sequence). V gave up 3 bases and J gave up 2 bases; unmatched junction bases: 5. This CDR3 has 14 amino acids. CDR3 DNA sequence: TGTGCCTGGAGACACGGGACTAACACAGATACGCAGTATTTT. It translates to CAWRHGTNTDTQYF.

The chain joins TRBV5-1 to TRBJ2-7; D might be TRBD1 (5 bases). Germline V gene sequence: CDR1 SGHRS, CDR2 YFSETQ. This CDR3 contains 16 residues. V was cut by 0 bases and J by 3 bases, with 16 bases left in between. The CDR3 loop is CASSLEGQHSNYEQYF. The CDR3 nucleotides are TGCGCCAGCAGCTTGGAAGGACAACACTCTAACTACGAGCAGTACTTC. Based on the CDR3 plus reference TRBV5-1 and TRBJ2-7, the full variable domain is KAGVTQTPRYLIKTRGQQVTLSCSPISGHRSVSWYQQTPGQGLQFLFEYFSETQRNKGNFPGRFSGRQFSNSRSEMNVSTLELGDSALYLCASSLEGQHSNYEQYFGPGTRLTVT.

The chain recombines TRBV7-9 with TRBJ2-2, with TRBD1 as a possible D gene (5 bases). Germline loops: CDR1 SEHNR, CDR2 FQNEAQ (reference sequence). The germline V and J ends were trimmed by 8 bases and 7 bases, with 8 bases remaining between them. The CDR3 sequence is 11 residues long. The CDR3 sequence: CASGAIGELFF. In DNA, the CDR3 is TGTGCCAGCGGGGCTATCGGGGAGCTGTTTTTT.

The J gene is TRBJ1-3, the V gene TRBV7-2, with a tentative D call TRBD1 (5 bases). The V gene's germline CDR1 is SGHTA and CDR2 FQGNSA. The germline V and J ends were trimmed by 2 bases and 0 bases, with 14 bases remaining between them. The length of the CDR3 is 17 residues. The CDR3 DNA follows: TGTGCCAGCAGCTTACGGGGGGTCCGTAGCTCTGGAAACACCATATATTTT. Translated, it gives CASSLRGVRSSGNTIYF.

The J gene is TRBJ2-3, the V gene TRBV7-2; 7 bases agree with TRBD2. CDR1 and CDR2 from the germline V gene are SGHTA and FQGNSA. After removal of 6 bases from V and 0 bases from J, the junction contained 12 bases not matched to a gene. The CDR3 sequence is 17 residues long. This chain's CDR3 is CASRQASGRASTDTQYF. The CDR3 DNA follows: TGTGCCAGCAGGCAAGCTAGCGGTAGAGCTAGCACAGATACGCAGTATTTT.

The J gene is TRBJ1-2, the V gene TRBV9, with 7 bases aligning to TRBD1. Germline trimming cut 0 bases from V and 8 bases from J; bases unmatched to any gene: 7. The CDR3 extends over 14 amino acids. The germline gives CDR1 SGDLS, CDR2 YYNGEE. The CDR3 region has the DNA TGTGCCAGCAGCGTAGGAGGGGGCTCGGGCGGCTACACCTTC. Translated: CASSVGGGSGGYTF. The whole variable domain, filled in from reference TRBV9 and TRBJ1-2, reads DSGVTQTPKHLITATGQRVTLRCSPRSGDLSVYWYQQSLDQGLQFLIQYYNGEERAKGNILERFSAQQFPDLHSELNLSSLELGDSALYFCASSVGGGSGGYTFGSGTRLTVV.

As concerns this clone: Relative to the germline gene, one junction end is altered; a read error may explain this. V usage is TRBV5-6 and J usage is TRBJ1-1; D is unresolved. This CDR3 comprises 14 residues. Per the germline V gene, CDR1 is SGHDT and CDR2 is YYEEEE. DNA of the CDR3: TGTGCCAGCGGCTTTCTGAGTAAAAACACTGAAGCTTTCTTT. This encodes CASGFLSKNTEAFF.

The CDR3 nucleotides are TGTGCCAGCAGCTCGGGACAGATTAATGAAAAACTGTTTTTT. Encoded protein: CASSSGQINEKLFF. The chain links TRBV7-2 to TRBJ1-4; 7 nucleotides line up with TRBD1. The ends lost 4 bases at V and 4 bases at J; junction bases unmatched: 3. There are 14 residues in the CDR3. CDR1 is SGHTA and CDR2 is FQGNSA in the germline V gene. Full variable domain (outside the CDR3, taken from reference TRBV7-2 and TRBJ1-4): GAGVSQSPSNKVTEKGKDVELRCDPISGHTALYWYRQSLGQGLEFLIYFQGNSAPDKSGLPSDRFSAERTGGSVSTLTIQRTQQEDSAVYLCASSSGQINEKLFFGSGTQLSVL.

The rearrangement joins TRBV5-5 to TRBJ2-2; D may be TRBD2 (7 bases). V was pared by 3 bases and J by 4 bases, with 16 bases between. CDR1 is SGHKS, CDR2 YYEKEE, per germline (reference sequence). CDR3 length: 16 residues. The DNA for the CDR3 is TGTGCCAGCAGCTCGTTGGGGGGGCCGAGCACCGGGGAGCTGTTTTTT. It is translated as CASSSLGGPSTGELFF.

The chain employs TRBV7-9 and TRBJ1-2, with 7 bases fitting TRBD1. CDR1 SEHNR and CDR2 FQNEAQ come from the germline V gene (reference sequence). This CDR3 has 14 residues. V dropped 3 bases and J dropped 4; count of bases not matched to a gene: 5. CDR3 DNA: TGTGCCAGCAGCTTTGGGACAGCGCGCTATGGCTACACCTTC. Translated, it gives CASSFGTARYGYTF.

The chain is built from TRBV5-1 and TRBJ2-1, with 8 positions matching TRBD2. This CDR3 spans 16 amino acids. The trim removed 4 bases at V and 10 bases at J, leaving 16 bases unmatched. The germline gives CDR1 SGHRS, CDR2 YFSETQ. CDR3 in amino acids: CASSLRTSQSVKEQFF. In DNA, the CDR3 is TGCGCCAGCAGCCTACGGACTAGCCAGAGTGTTAAAGAGCAGTTCTTC. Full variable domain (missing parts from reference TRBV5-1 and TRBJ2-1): KAGVTQTPRYLIKTRGQQVTLSCSPISGHRSVSWYQQTPGQGLQFLFEYFSETQRNKGNFPGRFSGRQFSNSRSEMNVSTLELGDSALYLCASSLRTSQSVKEQFFGPGTRLTVL.

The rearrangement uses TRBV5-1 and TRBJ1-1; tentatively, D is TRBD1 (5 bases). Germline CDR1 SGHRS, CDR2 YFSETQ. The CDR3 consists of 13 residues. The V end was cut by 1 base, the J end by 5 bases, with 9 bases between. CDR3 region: CASSLSGVTEAFF. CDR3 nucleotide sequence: TGCGCCAGCAGCTTGTCGGGGGTTACTGAAGCTTTCTTT.

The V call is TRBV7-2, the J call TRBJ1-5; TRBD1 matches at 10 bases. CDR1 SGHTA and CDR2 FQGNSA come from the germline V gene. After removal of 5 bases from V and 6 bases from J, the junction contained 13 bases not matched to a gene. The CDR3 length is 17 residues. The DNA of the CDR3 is TGTGCCAGCAGCCCCGGGACAGGGGAGTCGTGGAGTCAGCCCCAGCATTTT. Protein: CASSPGTGESWSQPQHF. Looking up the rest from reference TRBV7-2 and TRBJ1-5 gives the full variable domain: GAGVSQSPSNKVTEKGKDVELRCDPISGHTALYWYRQSLGQGLEFLIYFQGNSAPDKSGLPSDRFSAERTGGSVSTLTIQRTQQEDSAVYLCASSPGTGESWSQPQHFGDGTRLSIL.

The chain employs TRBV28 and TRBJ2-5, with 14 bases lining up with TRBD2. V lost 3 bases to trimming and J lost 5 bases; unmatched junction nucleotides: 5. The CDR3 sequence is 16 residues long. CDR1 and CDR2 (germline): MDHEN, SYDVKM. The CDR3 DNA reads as TGTGCCAGCAGTTTTCCCGGGACTAGCGGGAGTGAGACCCAGTACTTC. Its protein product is CASSFPGTSGSETQYF. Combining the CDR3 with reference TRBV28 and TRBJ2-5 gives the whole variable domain DVKVTQSSRYLVKRTGEKVFLECVQDMDHENMFWYRQDPGLGLRLIYFSYDVKMKEKGDIPEGYSVSREKKERFSLILESASTNQTSMYLCASSFPGTSGSETQYFGPGTRLLVL.

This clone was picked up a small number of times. In nucleotides, the CDR3 is TGTGCCAGCAGCTTAGGGCGGAACCTCGTTAATGAAAAACTGTTTTTT. It encodes CASSLGRNLVNEKLFF. This chain links TRBV7-9 with TRBJ1-4, with no clear D. The CDR3 has 16 residues. Trimming stripped 1 base from V and 4 bases from J, with 13 bases between. CDR1 and CDR2 from the germline V gene are SEHNR and FQNEAQ (reference sequence).

The CDR3 region has the DNA TGTGCCACCCAAGGACAGGGCTATGGCTACACCTTC. It specifies CATQGQGYGYTF. This sequence joins TRBV25-1 and TRBJ1-2; 8 bases match TRBD1. The germline V gene encodes CDR1 MGHDK and CDR2 SYGVNS. The CDR3 runs to 12 residues. With 10 bases clipped from V and 4 bases from J, the junction kept 5 bases outside the gene matches.

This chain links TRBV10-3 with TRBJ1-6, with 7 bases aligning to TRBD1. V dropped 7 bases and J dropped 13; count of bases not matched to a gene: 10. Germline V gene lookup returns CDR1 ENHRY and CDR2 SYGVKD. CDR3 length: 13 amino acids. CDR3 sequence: CAITTRTGQPLHF. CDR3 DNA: TGTGCCATCACAACTCGGACAGGTCAGCCCCTCCACTTT.

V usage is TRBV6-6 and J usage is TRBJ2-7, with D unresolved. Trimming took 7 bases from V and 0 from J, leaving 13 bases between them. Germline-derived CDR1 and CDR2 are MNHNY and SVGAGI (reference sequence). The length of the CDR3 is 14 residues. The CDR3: CASMNGRHSYEQYF. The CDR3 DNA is TGTGCCAGCATGAATGGCAGGCACTCCTACGAGCAGTACTTC.

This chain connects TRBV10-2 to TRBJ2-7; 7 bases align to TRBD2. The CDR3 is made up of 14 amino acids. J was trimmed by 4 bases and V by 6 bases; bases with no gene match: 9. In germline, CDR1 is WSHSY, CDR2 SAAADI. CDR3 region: CASRTGAGTYEQYF. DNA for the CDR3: TGCGCCAGCAGGACCGGAGCGGGAACGTACGAGCAGTACTTC.

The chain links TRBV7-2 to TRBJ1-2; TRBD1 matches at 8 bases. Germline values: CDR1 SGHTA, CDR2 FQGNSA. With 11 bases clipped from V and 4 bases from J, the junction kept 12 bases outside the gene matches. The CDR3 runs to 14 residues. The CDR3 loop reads CALTGEFLAYGYTF. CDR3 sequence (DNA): TGTGCCTTGACAGGGGAGTTTTTAGCCTATGGCTACACCTTC. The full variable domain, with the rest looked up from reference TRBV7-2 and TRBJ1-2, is GAGVSQSPSNKVTEKGKDVELRCDPISGHTALYWYRQSLGQGLEFLIYFQGNSAPDKSGLPSDRFSAERTGGSVSTLTIQRTQQEDSAVYLCALTGEFLAYGYTFGSGTRLTVV.